These 8 T cell receptor beta chains originate from one sample sequenced in a study of cytomegalovirus exposure and HLA in healthy donors. This PCR relied on a set of 60 Vbeta primers and 13 Jbeta primers. Profiling relied on immunoSEQ multiplex PCR, and the TCRdb table lists in-frame clones only, not all of them. The sample gives 90,000 to 140,000 clones, roughly three quarters of which show up once; about 5% is in the top ten. The sample was PBMCs. The receptors were gathered from a male donor in good health and CMV-seronegative.

The chain joins TRBV4-1 to TRBJ2-7; D is possibly TRBD2 (5 bases). V gave up 1 base and J gave up 2 bases, with 9 bases separating them. Germline CDR1 is MGHRA and CDR2 is YSYEKL. The CDR3 length is 14 residues. The CDR3 DNA reads as TGCGCCAGCAGCCAAGGCCCGAGGGCCTACGAGCAGTACTTC. It translates to CASSQGPRAYEQYF.

In this sample, this clone turned up once. V usage is TRBV12-5 and J usage is TRBJ2-3; 9 bases agree with TRBD1. J gave up 3 bases and V 6 bases, and 7 bases lay outside the gene matches. Germline V gene sequence: CDR1 LGHNT, CDR2 FRNRAP. This CDR3 contains 15 residues. In DNA form, the CDR3 reads TGTGCTAGTGGACCCGGGACAGGGAGAACAGATACGCAGTATTTT. Amino acids: CASGPGTGRTDTQYF.

V is TRBV19 and J is TRBJ2-1, with 9 bases lining up with TRBD1. V shed 8 bases and J 6 bases; nucleotides not matched to a gene: 11. This CDR3 region has 15 residues. From germline, CDR1 is LNHDA and CDR2 SQIVND (reference sequence). The CDR3 bases are TGTGCCAGTGGGTTACAGGGGGCGGTCGGCAATGAGCAGTTCTTC. Its translation is CASGLQGAVGNEQFF.

This rearrangement joins TRBV7-3 to TRBJ2-7, with D perhaps matching TRBD1 (5 bases). Germline loops: CDR1 SGHTA, CDR2 FQGTGA. This CDR3 comprises 13 residues. With 3 bases removed from V and 6 bases from J, the gap between germline ends came to 12 bases. CDR3 in amino acids: CASSLSQGGEQYF. The CDR3, as DNA: TGTGCCAGCAGCTTGTCGCAGGGTGGCGAGCAGTACTTC.

The V gene is TRBV9, the J gene TRBJ2-3, with D perhaps matching TRBD1 (5 bases). Germline values: CDR1 SGDLS, CDR2 YYNGEE. Trimming shortened V by 3 bases and J by 6 bases, and 17 bases separated the two germline ends. The CDR3 contains 15 residues. The CDR3 loop reads CASSAASGQGDTQYF. As DNA, the CDR3 is TGTGCCAGCAGCGCGGCGTCCGGGCAGGGCGATACGCAGTATTTT.

J is TRBJ1-2 and V is TRBV9; a possible D gene is TRBD1 (6 bases). The CDR3 covers 13 residues. Germline V CDR1 and CDR2: SGDLS, YYNGEE. V shed 0 bases and J shed 4 bases, with 7 bases lying between them. CDR3 in DNA: TGTGCCAGCAGCGTAGCAGGGGCCTATGGCTACACCTTC. Protein product: CASSVAGAYGYTF.

The chain couples TRBV4-1 to TRBJ1-1; tentative D call: TRBD1 (6 bases). The length of the CDR3 is 13 residues. The germline V gene encodes CDR1 MGHRA and CDR2 YSYEKL. V was clipped by 4 bases and J by 11 bases, with 17 bases between them. CDR3 loop: CASSRPDRTGAFF. The CDR3, as DNA: TGCGCCAGCAGCCGCCCTGACAGGACCGGGGCTTTCTTT.

The chain carries TRBV2 and TRBJ2-5, with D perhaps matching TRBD2 (6 bases). Trimming shortened V by 3 bases and J by 0 bases, and 11 bases separated the two germline ends. The length of the CDR3 is 15 residues. Germline V gene sequence: CDR1 SNHLY, CDR2 FYNNEI. Here the CDR3 reads CASSDMTRNQETQYF. CDR3 sequence (DNA): TGTGCCAGCAGTGACATGACTAGAAACCAAGAGACCCAGTACTTC. Together with reference TRBV2 and TRBJ2-5, the CDR3 gives the full variable domain: EPEVTQTPSHQVTQMGQEVILRCVPISNHLYFYWYRQILGQKVEFLVSFYNNEISEKSEIFDDQFSVERPDGSNFTLKIRSTKLEDSAMYFCASSDMTRNQETQYFGPGTRLLVL.